Below, one T cell receptor (beta chain) is given with its context. These data belong to a study of low-dose radiotherapy and immunotherapy resistance in tumors. Germline CDR1 reads SGDLS; CDR2 reads YYNGEE. CDR3 length: 15 residues. The V gene lost 1 base and the J gene lost 0 bases, with 11 bases spanning the gap. The time point denotes: before trial treatment. Alpha- and beta-chain coverage of first-strand cDNA came from TRAV- and TRBV-specific primers. The authors ran approximately 20 PCR cycles to amplify TCRs with a constant-region primer and V-primer adapter. TCRdb itself ran the reads through MiXCR, one entry per CDR3 protein. The data show approximately 70,000 distinct CDR3 sequences, around 31% seen once.

Source: PBMCs, taken before treatment. The clonotype comes from a female donor with ovarian cancer. This chain uses TRBV9 with TRBJ2-7; D gene uncertain. The CDR3 sequence is CASSVIGDNSYEQYF. The DNA for the CDR3 is TGTGCCAGCAGCGTAATTGGAGACAACTCCTACGAGCAGTACTTC.